These 20 T cell receptor beta chains originate from one sample sequenced in a study of T cell responses to AZD1222 COVID-19 vaccine. TCRdb keeps only in-frame clones here, not all; method: immunoSEQ multiplex PCR. The profile shows over 95,000 clones, about 83% of them singletons. This specimen was peripheral blood, taken on day 0 of AZD1222 vaccination. Every receptor here comes from an adult in good health.

The rearrangement links TRBV20-1 to TRBJ2-7; no definite D call. The CDR3 extends over 12 amino acids. CDR1 is DFQATT, CDR2 SNEGSKA, per germline (reference sequence). V lost 3 bases and J lost 1, with 7 bases in between. The CDR3 protein is CSASPRSYEQYF. In DNA, the CDR3 is TGCAGTGCTAGTCCCCGTTCCTACGAGCAGTACTTC.

The chain combines TRBV5-1 with TRBJ2-7; 9 bases match TRBD2. CDR1 is SGHRS and CDR2 is YFSETQ in the germline V gene. The CDR3 extends over 18 amino acids. The V segment lost 1 base and the J segment 2 bases; nucleotides outside the gene matches: 13. The CDR3 nucleotides are TGCGCCAGCAGCTTGTCATCGACTAGCGGTTCTTTCACCTACGAGCAGTACTTC. Translated: CASSLSSTSGSFTYEQYF.

V usage is TRBV5-4 and J usage is TRBJ2-7, with 8 bases identical to TRBD1. The CDR3 is 15 amino acids. CDR1 and CDR2 from the germline V gene are SGHNT and YYREEE (reference sequence). V dropped 4 bases and J dropped 3; count of bases not matched to a gene: 9. In DNA, the CDR3 is TGTGCCAGCAGCCAACCGGACAGGGCAAGCTACGAGCAGTACTTC. Translating it yields CASSQPDRASYEQYF.

The chain couples TRBV5-1 to TRBJ2-2; 10 bases match TRBD1. This CDR3 has 20 residues. V lost 2 bases, J lost 0 bases, and 13 bases stayed unmatched. Germline CDR1 is SGHRS and CDR2 is YFSETQ. The CDR3, as DNA: TGCGCCAGCAGCTTAAGCACCGGGACAGGGGCCTTGTCGAACACCGGGGAGCTGTTTTTT. Protein: CASSLSTGTGALSNTGELFF.

The J gene is TRBJ1-1, the V gene TRBV7-3, with D hard to call. This CDR3 has 14 residues. V lost 3 bases and J 0 bases, leaving 8 bases between the germline ends. Germline V lookup: CDR1 SGHTA, CDR2 FQGTGA. The CDR3 bases are TGTGCCAGCAGCTTCGGGAGAATGAACACTGAAGCTTTCTTT. Amino acid sequence: CASSFGRMNTEAFF.

This sequence joins TRBV12-3 or TRBV12-4 and TRBJ2-7, with D maybe TRBD1 (5 bases). The CDR3 covers 13 residues. Trimming stripped 8 bases from V and 3 bases from J, with 14 bases between. The CDR3 DNA reads as TGTGCCAGCTTACGGTGGGGCGACTACGAGCAGTACTTC. This codes for CASLRWGDYEQYF.

This rearrangement joins TRBV7-3 to TRBJ2-3, with D possibly TRBD2 on 6 matching bases. V was trimmed by 3 bases and J by 2 bases, leaving 9 bases between them. Germline CDR1 and CDR2: SGHTA and FQGTGA. This CDR3 is built from 14 residues. The CDR3: CASSFGTYTDTQYF. CDR3 nucleotide sequence: TGTGCCAGCAGCTTCGGGACTTACACAGATACGCAGTATTTT.

The J gene is TRBJ2-7, the V gene TRBV11-2, with D unclear. Germline CDR1 is SGHAT and CDR2 is FQNNGV. Trimming took off 0 bases at V and 4 bases at J, with 13 bases between the two ends. The CDR3 consists of 15 residues. CDR3 bases: TGTGCCAGCAGCTTAGAGGGGATATTAGCTTACGAGCAGTACTTC. Translated: CASSLEGILAYEQYF.

This chain joins TRBV9 and TRBJ1-5, with 11 bases matching TRBD1. This CDR3 contains 17 residues. Germline V CDR1 and CDR2: SGDLS, YYNGEE. V lost 7 bases to trimming and J lost 11 bases; unmatched junction nucleotides: 20. This CDR3 is CASRPPHARTGGVAQHF. CDR3 nucleotides: TGTGCCAGCCGCCCTCCTCATGCAAGGACAGGGGGCGTGGCCCAGCATTTT.

The V call is TRBV7-2, the J call TRBJ1-5; D remains unclear. The CDR3 is made up of 13 amino acids. Trimming took 3 bases from V and 7 from J, leaving 10 bases between them. The V gene's germline CDR1 is SGHTA and CDR2 FQGNSA. The CDR3 here is CASSFGWEQPQHF. Written as DNA, the CDR3 is TGTGCCAGCAGCTTCGGGTGGGAACAGCCCCAGCATTTT.

DNA for the CDR3: TGTGCCAGCAGCCTTCTGTCTACCGGGGCTCAGCCCCAGCATTTT. Translation gives CASSLLSTGAQPQHF. The chain has TRBV6-2 or TRBV6-3 and TRBJ1-5; TRBD1 might be the D (5 bases). This CDR3 is 15 amino acids long. Germline loops: CDR1 MNHEY, CDR2 SVGEGT. The V and J ends lost 6 bases and 6 bases respectively, with 18 bases between them.

The chain employs TRBV5-1 and TRBJ1-2; maybe TRBD1 (6 bases). CDR3 size: 12 residues. The germline V and J ends were trimmed by 4 bases and 6 bases, with 10 bases remaining between them. Germline CDR1 is SGHRS and CDR2 is YFSETQ. CDR3 sequence: CASSGDKHGYTF. The CDR3 bases are TGCGCCAGCAGCGGGGACAAGCATGGCTACACCTTC.

The J gene is TRBJ2-1, the V gene TRBV2; no reliable D call. In germline, CDR1 is SNHLY, CDR2 FYNNEI. This CDR3 region has 11 residues. The ends were cut back, 5 bases at V and 9 bases at J, with 8 bases in the middle. CDR3 nucleotides: TGTGCCAGCAGTCTAGTGGGTGAGCAGTTCTTC. It translates to CASSLVGEQFF.

The chain has TRBV25-1 and TRBJ1-6; unclear D gene. There are 13 residues in the CDR3. Per germline, CDR1 MGHDK and CDR2 SYGVNS. V lost 3 bases to trimming and J lost 5 bases, with 5 bases between them. Written as DNA, the CDR3 is TGTGCCAGCAGTGAGCCCCATAATTCACCCCTCCACTTT. Protein sequence: CASSEPHNSPLHF.

V is TRBV4-1 and J is TRBJ2-5; D is possibly TRBD2 (5 bases). Germline V gene lookup returns CDR1 MGHRA and CDR2 YSYEKL. The CDR3 consists of 17 residues. Deletions cut 1 base from V and 7 bases from J, with 22 bases between. The CDR3 sequence is CASSQVLPGSSLGTQYF. The DNA for the CDR3 is TGCGCCAGCAGCCAAGTGCTCCCGGGGAGTTCCCTCGGGACCCAGTACTTC.

In DNA form, the CDR3 reads TGTGCCAGCAGCGTAGGGGGGACAGGGAGCTACGAGCAGTACTTC. This sequence encodes CASSVGGTGSYEQYF. The chain joins TRBV9 to TRBJ2-7, with 9 bases identical to TRBD1. V lost 0 bases and J lost 3; bases outside the gene matches: 4. This CDR3 spans 15 amino acids. Looked up from germline, CDR1 is SGDLS and CDR2 is YYNGEE.

The genes are TRBV2 and TRBJ2-7; no firm D call. Trimming took 7 bases from V and 0 from J, leaving 16 bases between them. Germline assignment: CDR1 SNHLY and CDR2 FYNNEI. This CDR3 is built from 15 residues. The CDR3 reads CASILDNNPSYEQYF. The CDR3 DNA follows: TGTGCCAGCATTTTAGACAATAACCCCTCCTACGAGCAGTACTTC.

The chain is built from TRBV27 and TRBJ2-1; maybe TRBD1 (6 bases). V was pared by 8 bases and J by 3 bases, with 20 bases between. The CDR3 runs to 16 residues. Per the germline V gene, CDR1 is MNHEY and CDR2 is SMNVEV (reference sequence). The CDR3: CASARAPAGDYNEQFF. DNA of the CDR3: TGTGCCAGCGCTCGAGCTCCTGCAGGGGACTACAATGAGCAGTTCTTC.

The V gene is TRBV5-1, the J gene TRBJ2-2; 7 positions agree with TRBD1. The CDR3 contains 14 residues. Unmatched junction bases numbered 7, after V lost 6 bases and J lost 5 bases. In germline, CDR1 is SGHRS, CDR2 YFSETQ. As DNA, the CDR3 is TGCGCCAGCACCTCTTCGGACAGGACCGGGGAGCTGTTTTTT. It specifies CASTSSDRTGELFF.

For the CDR3, the DNA is TGTGCCAGCAGCCAGGGGATTGGGGATGAAAAACTGTTTTTT. It specifies CASSQGIGDEKLFF. J is TRBJ1-4 and V is TRBV7-9; D perhaps matches TRBD1 (6 bases). The germline gives CDR1 SEHNR, CDR2 FQNEAQ (reference sequence). The CDR3 covers 14 residues. V gave up 5 bases and J gave up 6 bases, with 13 bases separating them.